The rows below give T cell receptor beta chains drawn from one sample of a study of neurological immune-mediated disorders. One entry per CDR3 protein, called by TCRdb with MiXCR from the 5' RACE reads. The data hold over 35,000 distinct CDR3 sequences, with 3% to 4% observed a single time. The sequenced sample consisted of PBMCs. Source of these receptors: a young man with multiple sclerosis. CDR3s include the opening cysteine and the closing phenylalanine or tryptophan. Each record gives: clone size, V gene, J gene, D gene, CDR3 DNA, CDR3 protein. The D gene is left open where the match is weak. Clone size, where shown, is once, few, many, or a class for clones that have expanded.

clone_size: many
v_call: TRBV20-1
j_call: TRBJ1-5
d_call: TRBD1
cdr3_nt: TGCAGTGCTAGAGGGACAGGGGGCGGTCAGCCCCAGCATTTT
cdr3_aa: CSARGTGGGQPQHF

clone_size: many
v_call: TRBV7-9
j_call: TRBJ1-6
d_call: NA
cdr3_nt: TGTGCCAGCAGCTTAGTGCAGGGTAATTCACCCCTCCACTTT
cdr3_aa: CASSLVQGNSPLHF

clone_size: medium-sized
v_call: TRBV15
j_call: TRBJ2-4
d_call: TRBD1
cdr3_nt: TGTGCCACCAGCAGAGATCAAGGACAGGGTTTTGACATTCAGTACTTC
cdr3_aa: CATSRDQGQGFDIQYF

clone_size: many
v_call: TRBV5-1
j_call: TRBJ2-7
d_call: NA
cdr3_nt: TGCGCCAGCAGCGACGGGACATCGAGATCCTACGAGCAGTACTTC
cdr3_aa: CASSDGTSRSYEQYF

clone_size: many
v_call: TRBV9
j_call: TRBJ2-5
d_call: TRBD1
cdr3_nt: TGTGCCAGCAGCGTCCGTACAGGGGGCCTAGAGACCCAGTACTTC
cdr3_aa: CASSVRTGGLETQYF

clone_size: many
v_call: TRBV20-1
j_call: TRBJ1-1
d_call: NA
cdr3_nt: TGCAGTGCTAGTATCCAGGGTGGCATATGGACTGAAGCTTTCTTT
cdr3_aa: CSASIQGGIWTEAFF

clone_size: many
v_call: TRBV9
j_call: TRBJ2-5
d_call: NA
cdr3_nt: TGTGCCAGCAGCGTAGACAGGTCTGTAGAGACCCAGTACTTC
cdr3_aa: CASSVDRSVETQYF

clone_size: few
v_call: TRBV6-1
j_call: TRBJ2-1
d_call: NA
cdr3_nt: TGTGCCAGCACCCAGGGGGGTTACTACAATGAGCAGTTCTTC
cdr3_aa: CASTQGGYYNEQFF

clone_size: many
v_call: TRBV20-1
j_call: TRBJ2-6
d_call: NA
cdr3_nt: TGCAGTGGAGTCCTTCGTACGGCCAACGTCCTGACTTTC
cdr3_aa: CSGVLRTANVLTF

clone_size: NA
v_call: TRBV29-1
j_call: TRBJ2-3
d_call: NA
cdr3_nt: TGCAGCGTTAAGGGGATGGCCACGCAGTATTTT
cdr3_aa: CSVKGMATQYF

clone_size: many
v_call: TRBV7-7
j_call: TRBJ2-2
d_call: NA
cdr3_nt: TGTGCTAGCAGGACAGCGAAATTGCCGAACACCGGGGAGCTGTTTTTT
cdr3_aa: CASRTAKLPNTGELFF

clone_size: many
v_call: TRBV12-3/TRBV12-4
j_call: TRBJ2-5
d_call: NA
cdr3_nt: TGTGCCAGCAGTTTAAGACGGATCCAAGAGACCCAGTACTTC
cdr3_aa: CASSLRRIQETQYF

clone_size: few
v_call: TRBV5-1
j_call: TRBJ1-1
d_call: NA
cdr3_nt: TGCGCCAGCAGCTTGGAGCCAAGAGAGGTGGGGGAAGCTTTCTTT
cdr3_aa: CASSLEPREVGEAFF

clone_size: NA
v_call: TRBV19
j_call: TRBJ1-4
d_call: NA
cdr3_nt: TGTGCCAGCCAACTCCCGGGGGATGAAAAACTGTTTTTT
cdr3_aa: CASQLPGDEKLFF

clone_size: many
v_call: TRBV11-3
j_call: TRBJ2-7
d_call: NA
cdr3_nt: TGTGCCAGCAGCCCGGGGCCCTACGAGCAGTACTTC
cdr3_aa: CASSPGPYEQYF

clone_size: NA
v_call: TRBV9
j_call: TRBJ2-7
d_call: NA
cdr3_nt: TGTGCCAGCAGCGTAGAAGGCAGTCCCTTTTCATACGAGCAGTACTTC
cdr3_aa: CASSVEGSPFSYEQYF

clone_size: many
v_call: TRBV6-5
j_call: TRBJ1-5
d_call: NA
cdr3_nt: TGTGCCGCTGGCCTCCGCCCCCAGCATTTT
cdr3_aa: CAAGLRPQHF

clone_size: many
v_call: TRBV25-1
j_call: TRBJ1-1
d_call: NA
cdr3_nt: TGTGCCAGCAGTTTGTTTGCTGGAGGAGAAGCTTTCTTT
cdr3_aa: CASSLFAGGEAFF

clone_size: many
v_call: TRBV20-1
j_call: TRBJ2-1
d_call: TRBD2
cdr3_nt: TGCAGTGCTAGGGGCCTTCTAGCGGGGAAAGACAATGAGCAGTTCTTC
cdr3_aa: CSARGLLAGKDNEQFF

clone_size: many
v_call: TRBV5-5
j_call: TRBJ2-3
d_call: NA
cdr3_nt: TGTGCCAGCAGCTTTTCGACCGGCACTAACACAGATACGCAGTATTTT
cdr3_aa: CASSFSTGTNTDTQYF

clone_size: many
v_call: TRBV2
j_call: TRBJ2-4
d_call: TRBD1
cdr3_nt: TGTGCCAGTCGACAGGGGGCGAGGGACATTCAGTACTTC
cdr3_aa: CASRQGARDIQYF

clone_size: many
v_call: TRBV20-1
j_call: TRBJ2-1
d_call: NA
cdr3_nt: TGCAGTGCCCGACCGGCGGTTACCTACAATGAGCAGTTCTTC
cdr3_aa: CSARPAVTYNEQFF

clone_size: many
v_call: TRBV5-1
j_call: TRBJ2-3
d_call: TRBD1
cdr3_nt: TGCGCCAGCAGCCAAGACCAGACAGGGGTCTTTAGCACAGATACGCAGTATTTT
cdr3_aa: CASSQDQTGVFSTDTQYF

clone_size: many
v_call: TRBV20-1
j_call: TRBJ2-7
d_call: TRBD2
cdr3_nt: TGCAGTGCTAGCCCGGGACTAGCACAGTACGAGCAGTACTTC
cdr3_aa: CSASPGLAQYEQYF

clone_size: many
v_call: TRBV5-1
j_call: TRBJ1-2
d_call: NA
cdr3_nt: TGCGCCAGCAGTGCCGGGACAAGCGACGTTCATGGCTACACCTTC
cdr3_aa: CASSAGTSDVHGYTF

clone_size: many
v_call: TRBV3-1
j_call: TRBJ2-7
d_call: NA
cdr3_nt: TGTGCCAGCAGCCAAGGGATAAGCAAGGAGCACGCCTACGAGCAGTACTTC
cdr3_aa: CASSQGISKEHAYEQYF

clone_size: NA
v_call: TRBV7-8
j_call: TRBJ1-1
d_call: NA
cdr3_nt: TGTGCCAGCAGCGCCCGGGTGCCGGCTGAAGCTTTCTTT
cdr3_aa: CASSARVPAEAFF

clone_size: many
v_call: TRBV11-1
j_call: TRBJ2-5
d_call: TRBD1
cdr3_nt: TGTGCCAGCAGCTCGCTAGACAGGGGACAAGAGACCCAGTACTTC
cdr3_aa: CASSSLDRGQETQYF

clone_size: medium-sized
v_call: TRBV4-3
j_call: TRBJ2-7
d_call: NA
cdr3_nt: TGCGCCAGCAGCCAAGAAGGGGGCGAGCAGTACTTC
cdr3_aa: CASSQEGGEQYF

clone_size: many
v_call: TRBV4-3
j_call: TRBJ1-1
d_call: NA
cdr3_nt: TGCGCCAGCAGCCAAAATCCTGGGGGTGAAGCTTTCTTT
cdr3_aa: CASSQNPGGEAFF

clone_size: many
v_call: TRBV10-3
j_call: TRBJ2-3
d_call: NA
cdr3_nt: TGTGCTGCCCGCCTTAGGGAGGCAGATACGCAGTATTTT
cdr3_aa: CAARLREADTQYF

clone_size: few
v_call: TRBV4-3
j_call: TRBJ1-5
d_call: NA
cdr3_nt: TGCGCCAGCAGCCAAGATAGCGGAAATAATCAGCCCCAGCATTTT
cdr3_aa: CASSQDSGNNQPQHF

clone_size: many
v_call: TRBV20-1
j_call: TRBJ2-3
d_call: NA
cdr3_nt: TGCAGTGCTAGATCCGCAGTAGGCACAGATACGCAGTATTTT
cdr3_aa: CSARSAVGTDTQYF

clone_size: many
v_call: TRBV6-5
j_call: TRBJ1-2
d_call: NA
cdr3_nt: TGTGCCTGCCTGCCAGGGTGGGGGAACTATGGCTACACCTTC
cdr3_aa: CACLPGWGNYGYTF

clone_size: many
v_call: TRBV20-1
j_call: TRBJ2-7
d_call: NA
cdr3_nt: TGCAGTGCTACCGGGACGTCCACCTACGAGCAGTACTTC
cdr3_aa: CSATGTSTYEQYF

clone_size: many
v_call: TRBV29-1
j_call: TRBJ2-3
d_call: TRBD2
cdr3_nt: TGCAGCGTTGAGCGGGGGTACACAGATACGCAGTATTTT
cdr3_aa: CSVERGYTDTQYF

clone_size: many
v_call: TRBV24-1
j_call: TRBJ2-3
d_call: NA
cdr3_nt: TGTGCCACCGCTAACACAGATACGCAGTATTTT
cdr3_aa: CATANTDTQYF

clone_size: many
v_call: TRBV7-6
j_call: TRBJ1-1
d_call: NA
cdr3_nt: TGTGCCAGCTCCGCAGGGTCAGGGAGAACTGAAGCTTTCTTT
cdr3_aa: CASSAGSGRTEAFF

clone_size: few
v_call: TRBV20-1
j_call: TRBJ1-2
d_call: NA
cdr3_nt: TGCAGTGCTAGAGATGGGGCCAGACAAACAGGAGGCTACACCTTC
cdr3_aa: CSARDGARQTGGYTF

clone_size: many
v_call: TRBV5-1
j_call: TRBJ1-2
d_call: NA
cdr3_nt: TGCGCCAGCCTGCTAAGATTGTTTGCTCACTATGGCTACACCTTC
cdr3_aa: CASLLRLFAHYGYTF

clone_size: many
v_call: TRBV20-1
j_call: TRBJ2-5
d_call: NA
cdr3_nt: TGCAGTGCTAGACGGCAGGGAGTAGGAGAGACCCAGTACTTC
cdr3_aa: CSARRQGVGETQYF

clone_size: NA
v_call: TRBV7-9
j_call: TRBJ2-5
d_call: NA
cdr3_nt: TGTGCCAGCAGCCTCTTGGCGGGGTCGGGAGAGACCCAGTACTTC
cdr3_aa: CASSLLAGSGETQYF

clone_size: many
v_call: TRBV12-3/TRBV12-4
j_call: TRBJ2-5
d_call: TRBD2
cdr3_nt: TGTGCCAGCAGTTTCATGGGCGGGGGAGAGACCCAGTACTTC
cdr3_aa: CASSFMGGGETQYF

clone_size: many
v_call: TRBV5-6
j_call: TRBJ2-1
d_call: NA
cdr3_nt: TGTGCCAGCAGCCACCATACAGGACATCCCAAGGTCTACAATGAGCAGTTCTTC
cdr3_aa: CASSHHTGHPKVYNEQFF